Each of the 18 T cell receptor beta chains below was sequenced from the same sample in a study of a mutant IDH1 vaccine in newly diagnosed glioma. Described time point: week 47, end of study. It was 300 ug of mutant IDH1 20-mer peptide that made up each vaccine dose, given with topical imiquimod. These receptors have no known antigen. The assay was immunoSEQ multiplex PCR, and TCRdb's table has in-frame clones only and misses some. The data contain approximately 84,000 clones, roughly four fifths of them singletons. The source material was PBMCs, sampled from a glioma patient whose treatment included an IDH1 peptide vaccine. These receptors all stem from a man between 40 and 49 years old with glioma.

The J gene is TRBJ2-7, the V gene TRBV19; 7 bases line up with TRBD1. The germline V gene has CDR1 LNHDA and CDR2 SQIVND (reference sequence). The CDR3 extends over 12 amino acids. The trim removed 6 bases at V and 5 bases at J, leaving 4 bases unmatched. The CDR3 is CASSDRAHEQYF. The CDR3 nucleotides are TGTGCCAGTAGCGACAGGGCCCACGAGCAGTACTTC.

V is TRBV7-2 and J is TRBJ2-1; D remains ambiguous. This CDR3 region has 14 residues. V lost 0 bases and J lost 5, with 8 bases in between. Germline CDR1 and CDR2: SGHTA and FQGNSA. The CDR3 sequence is CASSLAVTDNEQFF. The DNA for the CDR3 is TGTGCCAGCAGCTTAGCAGTCACTGACAATGAGCAGTTCTTC.

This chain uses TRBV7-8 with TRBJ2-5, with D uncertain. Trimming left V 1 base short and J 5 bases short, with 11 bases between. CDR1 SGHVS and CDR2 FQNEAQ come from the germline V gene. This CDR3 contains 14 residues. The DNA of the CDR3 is TGTGCCAGCAGCTTAGTGGCCTACGAGGAGACCCAGTACTTC. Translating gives CASSLVAYEETQYF.

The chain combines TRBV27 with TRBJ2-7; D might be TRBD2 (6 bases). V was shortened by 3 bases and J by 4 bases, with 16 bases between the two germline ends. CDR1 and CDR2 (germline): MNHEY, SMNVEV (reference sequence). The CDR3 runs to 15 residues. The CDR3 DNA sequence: TGTGCCAGCAGTTTTGACGCGGGATTCTTTTACGAGCAGTACTTC. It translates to CASSFDAGFFYEQYF.

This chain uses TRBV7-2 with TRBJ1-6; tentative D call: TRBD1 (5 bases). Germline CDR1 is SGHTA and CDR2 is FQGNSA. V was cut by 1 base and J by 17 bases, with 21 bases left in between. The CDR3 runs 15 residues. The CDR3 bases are TGTGCCAGCAGCTTAGAGGGTAGCCGCCGAGAGGGGATCCACTTT. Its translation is CASSLEGSRREGIHF.

The chain's CDR3 is CASREQGSSSGNTIYF. The CDR3, as DNA: TGTGCCAGCAGGGAGCAGGGTTCGAGCTCTGGAAACACCATATATTTT. The V call is TRBV25-1, the J call TRBJ1-3; TRBD1 is a possible D gene (5 bases). The V end lost 6 bases, the J end lost 0 bases, and 15 bases lay between the germline ends. This CDR3 contains 16 residues. The germline V gene encodes CDR1 MGHDK and CDR2 SYGVNS.

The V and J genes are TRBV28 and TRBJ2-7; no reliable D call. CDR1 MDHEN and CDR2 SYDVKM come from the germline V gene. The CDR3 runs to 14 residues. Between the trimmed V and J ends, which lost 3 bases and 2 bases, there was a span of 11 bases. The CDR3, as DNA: TGTGCCAGCAGTTTGGGAAGATTGGCCTACGAGCAGTACTTC. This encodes CASSLGRLAYEQYF. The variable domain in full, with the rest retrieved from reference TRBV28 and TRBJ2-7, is DVKVTQSSRYLVKRTGEKVFLECVQDMDHENMFWYRQDPGLGLRLIYFSYDVKMKEKGDIPEGYSVSREKKERFSLILESASTNQTSMYLCASSLGRLAYEQYFGPGTRLTVT.

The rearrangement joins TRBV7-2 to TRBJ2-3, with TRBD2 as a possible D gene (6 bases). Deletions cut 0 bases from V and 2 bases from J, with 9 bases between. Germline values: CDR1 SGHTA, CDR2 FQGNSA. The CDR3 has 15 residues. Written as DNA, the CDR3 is TGTGCCAGCAGCTTAGCGGGACTCCACACAGATACGCAGTATTTT. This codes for CASSLAGLHTDTQYF.

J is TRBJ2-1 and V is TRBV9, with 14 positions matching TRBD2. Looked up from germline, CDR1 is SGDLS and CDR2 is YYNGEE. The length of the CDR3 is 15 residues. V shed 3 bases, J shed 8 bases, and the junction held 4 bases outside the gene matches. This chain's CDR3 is CASSEGTSGSYEQFF. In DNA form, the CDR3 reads TGTGCCAGCAGCGAGGGGACTAGCGGGAGCTATGAGCAGTTCTTC.

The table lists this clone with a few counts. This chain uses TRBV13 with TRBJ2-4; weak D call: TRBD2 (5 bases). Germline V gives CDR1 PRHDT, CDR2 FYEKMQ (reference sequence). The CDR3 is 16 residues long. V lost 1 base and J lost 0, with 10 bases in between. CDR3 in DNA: TGTGCCAGCAGCTTAGCGGAGGAATTAGCCAAAAACATTCAGTACTTC. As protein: CASSLAEELAKNIQYF. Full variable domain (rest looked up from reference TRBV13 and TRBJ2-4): AAGVIQSPRHLIKEKRETATLKCYPIPRHDTVYWYQQGPGQDPQFLISFYEKMQSDKGSIPDRFSAQQFSDYHSELNMSSLELGDSALYFCASSLAEELAKNIQYFGAGTRLSVL.

This chain's CDR3 is CASRSSRSRNSYEQYF. The CDR3 bases are TGTGCCAGCAGGTCCTCTCGGTCAAGGAACTCCTACGAGCAGTACTTC. The chain links TRBV12-1 to TRBJ2-7. TRBV12-1 is marked as a pseudogene. The CDR3 is made up of 16 amino acids.

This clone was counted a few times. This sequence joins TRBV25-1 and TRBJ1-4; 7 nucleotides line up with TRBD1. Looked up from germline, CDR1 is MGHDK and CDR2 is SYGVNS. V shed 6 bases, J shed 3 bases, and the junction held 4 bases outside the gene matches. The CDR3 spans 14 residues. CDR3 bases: TGTGCCAGCAGGACAGGGCTTGCTAATGAAAAACTGTTTTTT. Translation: CASRTGLANEKLFF.

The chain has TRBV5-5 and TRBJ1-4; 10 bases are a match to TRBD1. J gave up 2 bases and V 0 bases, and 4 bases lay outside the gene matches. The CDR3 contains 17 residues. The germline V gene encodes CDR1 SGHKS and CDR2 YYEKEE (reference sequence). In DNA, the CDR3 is TGTGCCAGCAGCTTGGGACAGGGGGCACTGACTAATGAAAAACTGTTTTTT. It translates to CASSLGQGALTNEKLFF.

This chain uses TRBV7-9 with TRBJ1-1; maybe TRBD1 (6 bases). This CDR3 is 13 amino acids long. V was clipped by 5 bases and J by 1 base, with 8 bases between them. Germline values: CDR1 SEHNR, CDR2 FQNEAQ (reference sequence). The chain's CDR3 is CASSPTGNTEAFF. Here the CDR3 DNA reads TGTGCCAGCAGCCCGACAGGGAACACTGAAGCTTTCTTT.

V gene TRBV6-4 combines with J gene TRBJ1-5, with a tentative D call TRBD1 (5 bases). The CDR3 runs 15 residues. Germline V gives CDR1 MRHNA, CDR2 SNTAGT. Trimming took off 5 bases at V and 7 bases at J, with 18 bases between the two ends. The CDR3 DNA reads TGTGCCAGCAGTTTAGACGGGGGGATCGGGCAGCCCCAGCATTTT. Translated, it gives CASSLDGGIGQPQHF.

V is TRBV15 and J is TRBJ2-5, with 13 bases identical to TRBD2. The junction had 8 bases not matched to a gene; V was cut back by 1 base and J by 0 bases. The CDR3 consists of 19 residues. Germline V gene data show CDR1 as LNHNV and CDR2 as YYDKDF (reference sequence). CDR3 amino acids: CATSRGPTSGRRYQETQYF. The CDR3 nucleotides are TGTGCCACCAGCAGAGGACCGACTAGCGGGAGGCGTTACCAAGAGACCCAGTACTTC.

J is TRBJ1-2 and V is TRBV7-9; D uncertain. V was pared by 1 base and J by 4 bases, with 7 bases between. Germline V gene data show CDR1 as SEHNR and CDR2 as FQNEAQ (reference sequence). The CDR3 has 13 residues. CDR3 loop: CASSLEWGYGYTF. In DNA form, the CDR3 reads TGTGCCAGCAGCTTAGAGTGGGGCTATGGCTACACCTTC.

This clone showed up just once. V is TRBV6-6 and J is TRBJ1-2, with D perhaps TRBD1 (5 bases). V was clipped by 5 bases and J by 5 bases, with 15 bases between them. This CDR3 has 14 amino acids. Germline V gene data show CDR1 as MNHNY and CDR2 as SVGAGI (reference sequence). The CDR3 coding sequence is TGTGCCAGCAGTCAGGACGGGGGAATATATGGCTACACCTTC. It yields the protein CASSQDGGIYGYTF.